Below, 7 T cell receptor beta chains from the same sample are listed, as sequenced in a study of cytomegalovirus exposure and HLA in healthy donors. The PCR contained 60 Vbeta and 13 Jbeta primers. Generated by immunoSEQ multiplex PCR, the TCRdb table keeps only in-frame clones and is missing some. The sample shows hundreds of thousands of clones, under 80% of them seen only once. Material: PBMCs. These receptor sequences come from a female donor in good health and CMV-seronegative.

The J gene is TRBJ1-1, the V gene TRBV7-9, with D tentatively TRBD1 (6 bases). Trimming took off 6 bases at V and 1 base at J, with 12 bases between the two ends. Germline lookup yields CDR1 SEHNR and CDR2 FQNEAQ (reference sequence). CDR3 size: 14 residues. The CDR3 sequence is CASRGRGGNTEAFF. As DNA, the CDR3 is TGTGCCAGCAGGGGGCGAGGGGGGAACACTGAAGCTTTCTTT.

This chain uses TRBV7-2 with TRBJ2-1, with a weak D call TRBD1 (6 bases). Germline V gene lookup returns CDR1 SGHTA and CDR2 FQGNSA. CDR3 length: 14 amino acids. Trimming removed 3 bases at V and 5 bases at J, with 11 bases between. The CDR3, as DNA: TGTGCCAGCAGCTTTTGGGGGCTTGACAATGAGCAGTTCTTC. It yields the protein CASSFWGLDNEQFF.

V usage is TRBV28 and J usage is TRBJ2-5; 8 bases line up with TRBD1. CDR1 is MDHEN, CDR2 SYDVKM, per germline. Trimming removed 3 bases from V and 8 bases from J; junction bases left unmatched: 2. This CDR3 is 12 amino acids long. The CDR3 sequence is CASSFTGGTQYF. CDR3 in DNA: TGTGCCAGCAGTTTCACAGGGGGAACCCAGTACTTC.

V is TRBV4-1 and J is TRBJ2-3, with a weak D call TRBD2 (6 bases). The CDR3 length is 16 residues. Germline assignment: CDR1 MGHRA and CDR2 YSYEKL. V was cut by 1 base and J by 1 base, with 12 bases left in between. The DNA for the CDR3 is TGCGCCAGCAGCCAAGCCCCGGGACTTCGCACAGATACGCAGTATTTT. Its translation is CASSQAPGLRTDTQYF.

The rearrangement links TRBV11-3 to TRBJ2-5; TRBD2 matches 10 bases. The junction had 8 bases not matched to a gene; V was cut back by 5 bases and J by 5 bases. The CDR3 covers 15 residues. Germline values: CDR1 SGHNT, CDR2 YENEEA. The CDR3 nucleotides read TGTGCCAGCAGCGCCGGACTAGCGGAGGGGGAGACCCAGTACTTC. Encoded protein: CASSAGLAEGETQYF.

The chain recombines TRBV5-1 with TRBJ2-3; 7 nucleotides agree with TRBD2. There are 17 residues in the CDR3. The junction had 8 bases not matched to a gene; V was cut back by 0 bases and J by 1 base. The germline gives CDR1 SGHRS, CDR2 YFSETQ. The CDR3: CASSLGGGSARTDTQYF. Written as DNA, the CDR3 is TGCGCCAGCAGCTTGGGCGGGGGATCCGCACGCACAGATACGCAGTATTTT.

The chain is built from TRBV7-9 and TRBJ2-1; the match to TRBD2 covers 9 bases. The germline CDR1 and CDR2 sequences are SEHNR and FQNEAQ (reference sequence). After removal of 7 bases from V and 8 bases from J, the junction contained 12 bases not matched to a gene. The CDR3 has 15 amino acids. CDR3 nucleotide sequence: TGTGCCAGCACCGACATAGCGGGAGTCCGGGATGAGCAGTTCTTC. Its translation: CASTDIAGVRDEQFF.